Reported below is one T cell receptor beta chain. This same CDR3 is encoded by further DNA sequences in the sample. V was cut by 7 bases and J by 0 bases, with 7 bases left in between. The CDR3 contains 13 residues. Germline assignment: CDR1 ENHRY and CDR2 SYGVKD. The data are from a study of shared clonotypes between healthy human individuals. Clones were sequenced by immunoSEQ multiplex PCR, and TCRdb holds only the in-frame ones, with some missing. The sample has roughly 2 million clones, roughly 95% seen once; the top ten hold about 0.13%. The chain is built from TRBV10-3 and TRBJ1-5; D is uncertain. The source of this sequence is a young man in good health. The sample consisted of naive CD4+ T cells sorted from blood. As to subset: CD45RA+ positively selected. The CDR3 DNA reads TGTGCCATCACGACAAATAGCAATCAGCCCCAGCATTTT. Its translation: CAITTNSNQPQHF.